The 2 T cell receptor beta chains given below trace back to one sample, sequenced in a study of response to subunit inactivated influenza vaccine. One entry per CDR3 protein results from TCRdb running MiXCR on the RT-PCR reads. Among a few hundred thousand distinct CDR3 sequences listed, 14% were seen once. Sequenced here: PBMCs from blood, sampled 11 to 12 days after vaccination. All receptors derive from a man aged 45-65 years who received an inactivated influenza vaccine.

This clonotype was counted at least ten times. The J gene is TRBJ2-2, the V gene TRBV29-1, with D possibly called TRBD1 or TRBD2 (5 bases each). The ends were cut back, 4 bases at V and 4 bases at J, with 19 bases in the middle. This CDR3 spans 16 amino acids. Germline lookup yields CDR1 SQVTM and CDR2 ANQGSEA. CDR3 DNA: TGCAGCGTTGTTGGGGGTCCAGGCCGTGGCACCGGGGAGCTGTTTTTT. As protein: CSVVGGPGRGTGELFF.

This chain joins TRBV12-3 or TRBV12-4 and TRBJ2-1; a weak D match, TRBD2 (5 bases). Trimming left V 6 bases short and J 7 bases short, with 16 bases between. The CDR3 totals 14 residues. The CDR3 is CASSVFQTGNEQFF. The CDR3, as DNA: TGTGCCAGCAGCGTGTTCCAAACGGGGAATGAGCAGTTCTTC.